This T cell receptor (beta chain) came from a study of cytotoxic CD8 clonotypes in ibrutinib-treated CLL. Study summary: Patient counts were over 9 relapsed/refractory, over 14 treatment-naive and around 18 IGHV unmutated. Median treatment time before response sampling was about 12 months, range 6 to 36. An average of about 260,000 productive templates and roughly 94,000 productive rearrangements was obtained per sample.

About this clone itself: Antigen: not known.

The CDR3 is made up of 14 amino acids. Germline V gene lookup returns CDR1 SNHLY and CDR2 FYNNEI. V was pared by 0 bases and J by 5 bases, with 10 bases between. Findings of the study overall: Pretreatment clonality was elevated relative to age-matched healthy donors and paralleled circulating CD8+ T-cell counts.

Assay used: immunoSEQ multiplex PCR; TCRdb lists only in-frame clones, some missing. The sample yields tens of thousands of clones, about 70% seen once. The source was PBMCs, collected before ibrutinib treatment. This chain links TRBV2 with TRBJ1-1; the D is unclear. This TCR derives from a human donor with chronic lymphocytic leukemia. The CDR3 nucleotides are TGTGCCAGCAGTGAAGCCGGCGCCCCTACTGAAGCTTTCTTT. Residues: CASSEAGAPTEAFF.